This TCR beta chain is from a study of blood T cell repertoires in COVID-19. For the study at large: Samples came from the United States, Italy and Spain, spanning acute and convalescent COVID-19. Sample material is recorded as cDNA or gDNA derived from T cells, B-cell-depleted T cells, or PBMCs.

The germline CDR1 and CDR2 sequences are SEHNR and FQNEAQ (reference sequence). The CDR3 consists of 17 residues. Trimming cost V 1 base and J 1 base; bases outside gene matches: 9. Per the original methods: The authors estimated nucleated cell counts from reference gene primer amplification. The table came from immunoSEQ multiplex PCR; TCRdb's copy has only in-frame clones and leaves some out. D and trimming come from the DNA, and the V and J calls and clone size come from that table. The table has roughly 220,000 clones, approximately 81% seen once. The material sequenced was peripheral blood. The clonotype was recovered from a young man with active or convalescent COVID-19. The chain combines TRBV7-9 with TRBJ1-1, with 7 bases lining up with TRBD1. The CDR3 sequence: CASSLGGGGRKNTEAFF. Here the CDR3 DNA reads TGTGCCAGCAGCTTAGGAGGAGGGGGCAGGAAGAACACTGAAGCTTTCTTT. The full variable domain, its missing parts supplied by reference TRBV7-9 and TRBJ1-1, is DTGVSQNPRHKITKRGQNVTFRCDPISEHNRLYWYRQTLGQGPEFLTYFQNEAQLEKSRLLSDRFSAERPKGSFSTLEIQRTEQGDSAMYLCASSLGGGGRKNTEAFFGQGTRLTVV.